This T cell receptor (beta chain) appears in the sequencing data of a study of T cell repertoires in cytomegalovirus infection. Study background: It was recently identified HLA-C-restricted and well-studied HLA-B-restricted CMV epitopes that the study used.

Study results and caveats: Carriers of CMV plus the relevant HLA were identified by cumulative public TCR beta family frequency.

A note on this clonotype: Its antigen is as yet unknown.

TCRdb called the reads again in MiXCR, with one record for every CDR3 protein. The repertoire consists of fewer than 900,000 distinct CDR3 sequences, with 29% occurring once and the leading ten covering about 12%. V shed 4 bases, J shed 6 bases, and the junction held 15 bases outside the gene matches. The CDR3 contains 17 residues. Germline V gene lookup returns CDR1 LNHDA and CDR2 SQIVND (reference sequence). The source was cultured CD8+ T cells from PBMCs, collected from culture after CMV antigen stimulation. The origin of this receptor is a human donor in good health (CMV status not recorded). Some clones in this sample may be carry-over from other donors' samples. The chain is built from TRBV19 and TRBJ1-5; 7 nucleotides agree with TRBD1. The CDR3 bases are TGTGCCAGTAGTACCGGAGACAGGGTACTCGTCCGTCAGCCCCAGCATTTT. Protein: CASSTGDRVLVRQPQHF.